This entry lists 31 T cell receptor beta chains sequenced from one sample in a study of blood T cell repertoires in COVID-19. The repertoire was sequenced with immunoSEQ multiplex PCR; TCRdb's copy has only in-frame clones and lacks some. Altogether around 70,000 clones are present, 60% to 85% being singletons, with the ten largest covering about 25%. Material for sequencing was peripheral blood. These TCRs come from a human donor in a cohort sampled during active COVID-19.

This clone is a singleton in its sample. The junction departs from the called germline gene at one end, perhaps through a read error. The genes are TRBV28 and TRBJ2-5; 11 nucleotides line up with TRBD2. The CDR3 is 14 residues long. Looked up from germline, CDR1 is MDHEN and CDR2 is SYDVKM. CDR3 sequence reads: CASSLYALAGGIHF. CDR3 DNA sequence: TGTGCCAGCAGTTTATATGCCCTAGCGGGAGGAATTCACTTC. The complete variable domain, with remaining parts taken from reference TRBV28 and TRBJ2-5, reads DVKVTQSSRYLVKRTGEKVFLECVQDMDHENMFWYRQDPGLGLRLIYFSYDVKMKEKGDIPEGYSVSREKKERFSLILESASTNQTSMYLCASSLYALAGGIHFGPGTRLLVL.

The CDR3 coding sequence is TGTGCCAGCAGCTTAACCGGGACAGGGGCCGGGGAGCTGTTTTTT. This sequence encodes CASSLTGTGAGELFF. The chain combines TRBV7-8 with TRBJ2-2; 10 bases map to TRBD1. Germline loops: CDR1 SGHVS, CDR2 FQNEAQ. Unmatched junction bases numbered 3, after V lost 2 bases and J lost 6 bases. CDR3 size: 15 residues.

The chain links TRBV28 to TRBJ2-5; possible D gene TRBD2, 6 bases. The CDR3 is made up of 14 amino acids. V was pared by 5 bases and J by 5 bases, with 15 bases between. The germline gives CDR1 MDHEN, CDR2 SYDVKM. As DNA, the CDR3 is TGTGCCAGCAGTCCGTCTCTCGGGGGTGAGACCCAGTACTTC. Encoded protein: CASSPSLGGETQYF.

The rearrangement joins TRBV6-2 or TRBV6-3 to TRBJ2-3; D perhaps matches TRBD2 (6 bases). Germline CDR1 reads MNHEY; CDR2 reads SVGEGT. The length of the CDR3 is 17 residues. Trimming shortened V by 0 bases and J by 0 bases, and 13 bases separated the two germline ends. As DNA, the CDR3 is TGTGCCAGCAGTTACTCTGCGGGAAAGCCCAGCACAGATACGCAGTATTTT. Translated: CASSYSAGKPSTDTQYF.

V gene TRBV5-1 combines with J gene TRBJ2-7, with 7 nucleotides matching TRBD2. V lost 1 base to trimming and J lost 1 base; unmatched junction nucleotides: 2. Germline CDR1 SGHRS, CDR2 YFSETQ. This CDR3 is built from 14 residues. CDR3 sequence reads: CASSLWGGSYEQYF. The CDR3 DNA follows: TGCGCCAGCAGCTTGTGGGGGGGTTCCTACGAGCAGTACTTC.

CDR3 residues: CASSFQGGEQYF. CDR3 in DNA: TGTGCCAGCAGCTTCCAGGGAGGGGAGCAGTACTTC. The chain carries TRBV5-4 and TRBJ2-7; 7 nucleotides line up with TRBD2. The germline CDR1 and CDR2 sequences are SGHNT and YYREEE (reference sequence). The CDR3 runs to 12 residues. The ends lost 2 bases at V and 7 bases at J; junction bases unmatched: 3.

The chain is built from TRBV7-8 and TRBJ2-4; 9 bases match TRBD1. The CDR3 consists of 18 residues. Germline V gives CDR1 SGHVS, CDR2 FQNEAQ. With V trimmed by 5 bases and J by 1 base, 12 bases remained unmatched. The CDR3 DNA reads as TGTGCCAGCAGCCGACTCGGGACAGGGAACGCGGCCAAAAACATTCAGTACTTC. This gives the protein CASSRLGTGNAAKNIQYF.

This clone showed up just once. The CDR3 loop is CASSFLAIGSTDTQYF. CDR3 nucleotide sequence: TGTGCCAGCAGCTTCCTAGCCATTGGGAGCACAGATACGCAGTATTTT. The chain has TRBV7-8 and TRBJ2-3, with D possibly TRBD2 on 5 matching bases. V lost 3 bases and J 0 bases, leaving 13 bases between the germline ends. This CDR3 has 16 residues. CDR1 is SGHVS and CDR2 is FQNEAQ in the germline V gene.

This clone was seen once. The chain uses TRBV19 and TRBJ2-3; a possible D gene is TRBD2 (5 bases). The germline V and J ends were trimmed by 3 bases and 1 base, with 5 bases remaining between them. Germline CDR1 reads LNHDA; CDR2 reads SQIVND (reference sequence). There are 13 residues in the CDR3. The CDR3 DNA is TGTGCCAGTAGTATCGGGGGCACAGATACGCAGTATTTT. Translating it yields CASSIGGTDTQYF.

CDR3 nucleotide sequence: TGTGCCAGCAGCGTAGGGGCAGGGAAACAACAGCCCCAGCATTTT. This gives the protein CASSVGAGKQQPQHF. The V and J genes are TRBV9 and TRBJ1-5; the D gene is possibly TRBD1 (5 bases). V was cut by 0 bases and J by 7 bases, with 14 bases left in between. CDR1 and CDR2 (germline): SGDLS, YYNGEE. CDR3 length equals 15 residues.

Comments on this clone: The junction does not match germline at one end; this may be a read error. The rearrangement uses TRBV7-7 and TRBJ2-5, with TRBD2 identical over 13 bases. CDR3 length equals 15 residues. The germline V gene has CDR1 SSHAT and CDR2 FNYEAQ (reference sequence). As DNA, the CDR3 is TGTGCTAGCAGCCGGACTAGCGGGAGTGTAGAGACCCAGTACTTC. Encoded protein: CASSRTSGSVETQYF.

This rearrangement joins TRBV10-2 to TRBJ1-1, with 8 bases matching TRBD1. Germline CDR1 WSHSY, CDR2 SAAADI. The CDR3 has 14 amino acids. The junction had 3 bases not matched to a gene; V was cut back by 2 bases and J by 4 bases. The CDR3 reads CASSEGQGRTEAFF. CDR3 DNA sequence: TGCGCCAGCAGTGAGGGACAGGGACGCACTGAAGCTTTCTTT.

V is TRBV5-1 and J is TRBJ2-2; possibly TRBD2 for D (5 bases). The CDR3 length is 15 residues. Looked up from germline, CDR1 is SGHRS and CDR2 is YFSETQ. Trimming cost V 3 bases and J 4 bases, with 13 bases left between them. As DNA, the CDR3 is TGCGCCAGCAGCTCGGACTCGAAGATCACCGGGGAGCTGTTTTTT. Protein sequence: CASSSDSKITGELFF.

For the CDR3, the DNA is TGTGCCAGCAGCCCCGGACTAGCGGGAAGTGCCGGGGAGCTGTTTTTT. As protein: CASSPGLAGSAGELFF. The J gene is TRBJ2-2, the V gene TRBV5-4; TRBD2 matches at 12 bases. V lost 4 bases and J lost 6; bases outside the gene matches: 7. There are 16 residues in the CDR3. The germline V gene has CDR1 SGHNT and CDR2 YYREEE (reference sequence).

The J gene is TRBJ2-2, the V gene TRBV27; a possible D gene is TRBD1 (6 bases). The ends were cut back, 3 bases at V and 4 bases at J, with 9 bases in the middle. Germline V gene sequence: CDR1 MNHEY, CDR2 SMNVEV (reference sequence). The CDR3 runs 14 residues. CDR3 DNA: TGTGCCAGCAGTTTTGTGGGGGCCACCGGGGAGCTGTTTTTT. Its protein product is CASSFVGATGELFF.

This chain links TRBV6-2 or TRBV6-3 with TRBJ1-4; 8 bases fit TRBD1. CDR1 MNHEY and CDR2 SVGEGT come from the germline V gene. With 5 bases clipped from V and 7 bases from J, the junction kept 6 bases outside the gene matches. The CDR3 has 14 residues. The CDR3 is CASSTGQGIEKLFF. The CDR3 nucleotides are TGTGCCAGCAGTACAGGACAGGGTATTGAAAAACTGTTTTTT.

This clone was observed once. This chain uses TRBV5-6 with TRBJ2-5, with no clear D. This CDR3 is 12 amino acids long. Germline CDR1 reads SGHDT; CDR2 reads YYEEEE. The ends were cut back, 0 bases at V and 3 bases at J, with 3 bases in the middle. The CDR3 bases are TGTGCCAGCAGCTTGGTAAAAGAGACCCAGTACTTC. Protein product: CASSLVKETQYF.

The chain joins TRBV6-2 or TRBV6-3 to TRBJ2-1, with D tentatively TRBD2 (6 bases). The ends were cut back, 0 bases at V and 6 bases at J, with 15 bases in the middle. CDR3 length equals 16 residues. CDR1 MNHEY and CDR2 SVGEGT come from the germline V gene. CDR3 protein: CASSYSNPGALNEQFF. DNA for the CDR3: TGTGCCAGCAGTTACTCGAACCCGGGAGCCCTCAATGAGCAGTTCTTC.

This chain connects TRBV10-3 to TRBJ1-1; TRBD1 matches 7 bases. This CDR3 contains 13 residues. Trimming removed 7 bases from V and 4 bases from J; junction bases left unmatched: 6. CDR1 and CDR2 from the germline V gene are ENHRY and SYGVKD. CDR3 region: CAIKRQGGTEAFF. The CDR3 DNA sequence: TGTGCCATCAAGAGACAGGGTGGCACTGAAGCTTTCTTT.

This chain uses TRBV18 with TRBJ1-1; TRBD1 might be the D (5 bases). The CDR3 runs to 14 residues. The germline gives CDR1 KGHSH, CDR2 LQKENI. The V gene lost 2 bases and the J gene lost 2 bases, with 9 bases spanning the gap. Here the CDR3 reads CASSPAGSNTEAFF. Here the CDR3 DNA reads TGTGCCAGCTCACCAGCAGGGTCCAACACTGAAGCTTTCTTT.

J is TRBJ1-6 and V is TRBV19; 8 nucleotides line up with TRBD1. The CDR3 has 15 amino acids. V lost 6 bases to trimming and J lost 10 bases; unmatched junction nucleotides: 11. From germline, CDR1 is LNHDA and CDR2 SQIVND (reference sequence). CDR3 region: CASSIQQGDGSPLHF. As DNA, the CDR3 is TGTGCCAGTAGCATCCAACAGGGGGATGGATCACCCCTCCACTTT.

The chain joins TRBV28 to TRBJ2-1, with a tentative D call TRBD2 (6 bases). Germline assignment: CDR1 MDHEN and CDR2 SYDVKM. V lost 6 bases to trimming and J lost 6 bases, with 12 bases between them. The CDR3 totals 13 residues. Here the CDR3 DNA reads TGTGCCAGCAGCCGAAGACTAGTCAATGAGCAGTTCTTC. Translation: CASSRRLVNEQFF.

This chain links TRBV28 with TRBJ2-1; 8 bases map to TRBD2. Germline loops: CDR1 MDHEN, CDR2 SYDVKM. V lost 4 bases, J lost 7 bases, and 12 bases stayed unmatched. The CDR3 has 16 amino acids. The CDR3 DNA follows: TGTGCCAGCAGTTCCCCCTTTGAAGCGGGAGAGAATGAGCAGTTCTTC. It yields the protein CASSSPFEAGENEQFF.

The chain is built from TRBV28 and TRBJ1-2; D is ambiguous. V lost 4 bases, J lost 2 bases, and 14 bases lay in between. CDR1 is MDHEN, CDR2 SYDVKM, per germline. The CDR3 contains 15 residues. For the CDR3, the DNA is TGTGCCAGCAGTTCGCGCGAACTGAAGAACTATGGCTACACCTTC. Its protein product is CASSSRELKNYGYTF.

The genes are TRBV3-1 (or the pseudogene TRBV3-2) and TRBJ2-1; TRBD2 aligns across 11 bases. Germline V lookup: CDR1 LGHDT, CDR2 YNNKEL (reference sequence). V was pared by 2 bases and J by 4 bases, with 1 base of the junction left unmatched. This CDR3 comprises 15 residues. The CDR3 sequence is CASSQLAGGYNEQFF. The CDR3 region has the DNA TGTGCCAGCAGCCAACTAGCGGGAGGTTACAATGAGCAGTTCTTC.

This chain joins TRBV2 and TRBJ1-2, with D maybe TRBD1 (5 bases). The CDR3 runs to 13 residues. V lost 8 bases and J lost 7, with 17 bases in between. Per the germline V gene, CDR1 is SNHLY and CDR2 is FYNNEI. CDR3 amino acids: CASAGFFVGGYTF. Written as DNA, the CDR3 is TGTGCCAGCGCAGGGTTTTTCGTGGGTGGCTACACCTTC.

The chain carries TRBV23-1 and TRBJ1-3; a possible D gene is TRBD1 (6 bases). TRBV23-1 is an open reading frame, and its role is uncertain. The V end lost 4 bases, the J end lost 8 bases, and 24 bases lay between the germline ends. The CDR3 length is 17 residues. The CDR3 sequence: CASSPAHGQTLEYTIYF. The CDR3 DNA reads as TGCGCCAGCAGTCCAGCCCATGGACAGACCCTAGAATACACCATATATTTT.

The rearrangement joins TRBV30 to TRBJ1-2; 8 positions agree with TRBD1. This CDR3 is built from 15 residues. Germline values: CDR1 GTSNPN, CDR2 SVGIG (reference sequence). The J segment lost 6 bases and the V segment lost 1 base, leaving 10 bases of the junction unmatched. CDR3 sequence: CAWSAVTGVFNGYTF. CDR3 sequence (DNA): TGTGCCTGGAGTGCCGTGACAGGGGTTTTTAATGGCTACACCTTC.

This chain joins TRBV12-3 or TRBV12-4 and TRBJ2-5; no clear D gene. Trimming shortened V by 6 bases and J by 9 bases, and 14 bases separated the two germline ends. The CDR3 is 12 amino acids. The CDR3 DNA sequence: TGTGCCAGCAGCCCGATCCCCTCGGCCCAGTACTTC. This encodes CASSPIPSAQYF.

Concerning this clone: The junction and the germline gene differ at one end; a read error may be behind it. The J gene is TRBJ2-1, the V gene TRBV29-1; a possible D gene is TRBD2 (7 bases). CDR1 and CDR2 (germline): SQVTM, ANQGSEA. The CDR3 runs to 13 residues. In nucleotides, the CDR3 is TGCAGCGTGGAAGGGGGGGGCCCCAATGAGCAGTTCTTC. Its protein is CSVEGGGPNEQFF.

The chain joins TRBV5-1 to TRBJ1-4; D remains unclear. The V and J ends lost 0 bases and 7 bases respectively, with 4 bases between them. Germline CDR1 and CDR2: SGHRS and YFSETQ. The CDR3 loop spans 12 amino acids. The CDR3 spells CASSLDGEKLFF. The CDR3 bases are TGCGCCAGCAGCTTGGACGGTGAAAAACTGTTTTTT. The full variable domain, in which reference TRBV5-1 and TRBJ1-4 provide the parts outside the CDR3, is KAGVTQTPRYLIKTRGQQVTLSCSPISGHRSVSWYQQTPGQGLQFLFEYFSETQRNKGNFPGRFSGRQFSNSRSEMNVSTLELGDSALYLCASSLDGEKLFFGSGTQLSVL.